This T cell receptor beta chain was sequenced during a study of post-analysis software for immune sequencing data. Tagging with unique molecular identifiers was a feature of the TCR beta cDNA libraries. TCRdb used MiXCR to reprocess the PCR reads, holding one entry per CDR3 protein. The sample contains under 650,000 distinct CDR3 sequences, around 47% of which appear only once. This clonotype was seen a handful of times. The sequence came from a girl under 18 with multiple sclerosis. Sequenced: blood.

DNA for the CDR3: TGTGCCAGCAGCCGGACTAGTGACAATGAGCAGTTCTTC. Its protein is CASSRTSDNEQFF. The rearrangement uses TRBV7-2 and TRBJ2-1; 7 bases map to TRBD2. This CDR3 region has 13 residues. The ends lost 5 bases at V and 5 bases at J; junction bases unmatched: 3. Germline CDR1 reads SGHTA; CDR2 reads FQGNSA.